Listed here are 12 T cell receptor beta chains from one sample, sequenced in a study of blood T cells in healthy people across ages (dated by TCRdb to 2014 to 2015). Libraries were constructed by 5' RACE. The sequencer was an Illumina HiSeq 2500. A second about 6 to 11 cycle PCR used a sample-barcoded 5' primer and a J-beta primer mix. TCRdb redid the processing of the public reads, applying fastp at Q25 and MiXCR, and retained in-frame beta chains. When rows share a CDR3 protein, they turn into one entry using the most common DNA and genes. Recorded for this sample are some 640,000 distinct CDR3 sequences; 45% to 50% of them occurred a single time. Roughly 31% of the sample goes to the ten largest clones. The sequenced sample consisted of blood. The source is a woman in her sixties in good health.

The CDR3 DNA sequence: TGTGCCAGCTGCTTAGGGCCAGGGGTCTACGAGCAGTACTTC. This sequence encodes CASCLGPGVYEQYF. The chain links TRBV6-6 to TRBJ2-5; D might be TRBD1 (6 bases). The J call could be wrong; TRBJ2-7 is a better fit for the DNA end. There are 14 residues in the CDR3. The germline CDR1 and CDR2 sequences are MNHNY and SVGAGI (reference sequence).

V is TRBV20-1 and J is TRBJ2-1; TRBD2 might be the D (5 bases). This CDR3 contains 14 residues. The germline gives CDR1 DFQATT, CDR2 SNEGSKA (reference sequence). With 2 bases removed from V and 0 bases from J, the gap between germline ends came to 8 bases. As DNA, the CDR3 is TGCAGTGCTAGAAGGGAGTACTCCTACAATGAGCAGTTCTTC. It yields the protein CSARREYSYNEQFF.

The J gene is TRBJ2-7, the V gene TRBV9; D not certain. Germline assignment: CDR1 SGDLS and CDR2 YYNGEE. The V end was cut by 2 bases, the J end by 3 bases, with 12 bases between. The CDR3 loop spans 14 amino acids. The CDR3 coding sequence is TGTGCCAGCAGCGTTAACCCCGACGGCTACGAGCAGTACTTC. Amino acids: CASSVNPDGYEQYF.

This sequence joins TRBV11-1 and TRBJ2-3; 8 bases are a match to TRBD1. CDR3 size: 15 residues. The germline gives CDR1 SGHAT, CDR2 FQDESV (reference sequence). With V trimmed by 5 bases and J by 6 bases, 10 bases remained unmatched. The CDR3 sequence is CASSALTGARDTQYF. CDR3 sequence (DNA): TGTGCCAGCAGCGCCCTGACAGGGGCCAGGGATACGCAGTATTTT.

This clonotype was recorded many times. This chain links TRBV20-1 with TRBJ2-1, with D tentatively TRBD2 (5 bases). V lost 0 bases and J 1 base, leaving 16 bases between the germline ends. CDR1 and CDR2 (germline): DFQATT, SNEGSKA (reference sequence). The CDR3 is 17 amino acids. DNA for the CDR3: TGCAGTGCTAGAGACCCAAGGCGGGTCGGGTCCTACAATGAGCAGTTCTTC. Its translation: CSARDPRRVGSYNEQFF.

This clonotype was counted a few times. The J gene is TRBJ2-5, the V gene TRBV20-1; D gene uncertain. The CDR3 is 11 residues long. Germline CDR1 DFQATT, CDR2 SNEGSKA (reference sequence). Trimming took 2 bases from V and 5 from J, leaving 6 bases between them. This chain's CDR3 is CSARSAETQYF. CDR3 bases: TGCAGTGCTAGATCAGCCGAGACCCAGTACTTC.

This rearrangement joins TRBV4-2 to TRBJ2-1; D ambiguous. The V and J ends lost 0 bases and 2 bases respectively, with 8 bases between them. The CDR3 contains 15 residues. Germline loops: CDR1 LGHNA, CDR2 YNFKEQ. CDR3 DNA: TGTGCCAGCAGCCAAGATCCCAGCGCCTACAATGAGCAGTTCTTC. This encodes CASSQDPSAYNEQFF.

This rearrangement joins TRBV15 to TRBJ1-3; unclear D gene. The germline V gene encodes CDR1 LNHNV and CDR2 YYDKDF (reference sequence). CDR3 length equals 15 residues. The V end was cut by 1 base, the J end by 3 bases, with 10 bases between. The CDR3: CATSRASLFGNTIYF. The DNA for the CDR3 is TGTGCCACCAGCAGAGCCAGTCTATTTGGAAACACCATATATTTT.

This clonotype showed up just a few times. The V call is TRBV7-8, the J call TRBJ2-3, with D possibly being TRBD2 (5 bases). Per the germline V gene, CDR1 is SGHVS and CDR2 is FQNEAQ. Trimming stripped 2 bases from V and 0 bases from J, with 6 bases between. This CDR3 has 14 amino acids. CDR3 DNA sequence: TGTGCCAGCAGCTTATGGGAGAGCACAGATACGCAGTATTTT. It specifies CASSLWESTDTQYF. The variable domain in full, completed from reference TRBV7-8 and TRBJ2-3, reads GAGVSQSPRYKVAKRGQDVALRCDPISGHVSLFWYQQALGQGPEFLTYFQNEAQLDKSGLPSDRFFAERPEGSVSTLKIQRTQQEDSAVYLCASSLWESTDTQYFGPGTRLTVL.

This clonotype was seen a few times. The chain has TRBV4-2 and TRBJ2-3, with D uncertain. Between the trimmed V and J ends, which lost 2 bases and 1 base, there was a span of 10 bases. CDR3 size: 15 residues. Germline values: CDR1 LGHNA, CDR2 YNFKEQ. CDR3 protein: CASSQLAKGTDTQYF. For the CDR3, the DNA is TGTGCCAGCAGCCAATTGGCGAAAGGCACAGATACGCAGTATTTT.

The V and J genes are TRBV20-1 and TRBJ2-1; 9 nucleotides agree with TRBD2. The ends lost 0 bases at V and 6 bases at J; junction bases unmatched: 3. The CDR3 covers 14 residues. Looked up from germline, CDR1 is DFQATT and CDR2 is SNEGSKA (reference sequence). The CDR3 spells CSARDGLAFNEQFF. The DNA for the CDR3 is TGCAGTGCTAGAGACGGACTAGCGTTCAATGAGCAGTTCTTC.

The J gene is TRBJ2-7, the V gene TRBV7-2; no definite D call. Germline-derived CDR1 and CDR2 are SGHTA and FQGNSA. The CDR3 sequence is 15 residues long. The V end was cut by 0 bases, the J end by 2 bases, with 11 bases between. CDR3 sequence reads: CASSLAFHTTYEQYF. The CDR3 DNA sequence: TGTGCCAGCAGCTTAGCTTTCCATACCACCTACGAGCAGTACTTC.